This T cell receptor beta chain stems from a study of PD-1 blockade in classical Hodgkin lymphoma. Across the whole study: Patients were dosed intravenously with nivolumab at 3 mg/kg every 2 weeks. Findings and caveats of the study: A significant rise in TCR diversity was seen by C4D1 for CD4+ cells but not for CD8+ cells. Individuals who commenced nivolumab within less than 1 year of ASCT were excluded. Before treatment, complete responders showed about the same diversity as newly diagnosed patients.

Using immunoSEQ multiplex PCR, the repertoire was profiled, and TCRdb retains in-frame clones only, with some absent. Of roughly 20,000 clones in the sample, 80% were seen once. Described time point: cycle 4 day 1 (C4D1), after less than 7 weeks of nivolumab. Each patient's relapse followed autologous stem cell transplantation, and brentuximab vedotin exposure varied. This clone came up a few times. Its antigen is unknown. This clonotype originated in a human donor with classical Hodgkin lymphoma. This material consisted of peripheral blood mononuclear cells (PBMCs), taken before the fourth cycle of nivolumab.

The DNA of the CDR3 is TGCAGCGGGGAACAGGGGGCGGGCCGGACCCAGTACTTC. Amino acid sequence: CSGEQGAGRTQYF. This chain connects TRBV29-1 to TRBJ2-5; 9 bases match TRBD1. CDR1 and CDR2 (germline): SQVTM, ANQGSEA. The CDR3 is made up of 13 amino acids. V was pared by 7 bases and J by 7 bases, with 10 bases of the junction left unmatched.